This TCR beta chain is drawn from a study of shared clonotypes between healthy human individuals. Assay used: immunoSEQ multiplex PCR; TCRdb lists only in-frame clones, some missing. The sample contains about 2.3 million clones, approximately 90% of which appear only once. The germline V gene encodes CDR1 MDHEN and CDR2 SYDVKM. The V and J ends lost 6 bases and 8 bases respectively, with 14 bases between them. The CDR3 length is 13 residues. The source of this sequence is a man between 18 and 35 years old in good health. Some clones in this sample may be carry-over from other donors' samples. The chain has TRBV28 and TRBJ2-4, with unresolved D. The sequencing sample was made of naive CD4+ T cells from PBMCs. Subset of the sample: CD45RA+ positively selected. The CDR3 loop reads CASSPGPPDIQYF. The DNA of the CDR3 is TGTGCCAGCAGCCCGGGCCCCCCGGACATTCAGTACTTC. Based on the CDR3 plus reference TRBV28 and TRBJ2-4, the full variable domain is DVKVTQSSRYLVKRTGEKVFLECVQDMDHENMFWYRQDPGLGLRLIYFSYDVKMKEKGDIPEGYSVSREKKERFSLILESASTNQTSMYLCASSPGPPDIQYFGAGTRLSVL.